The sample holds one count of the clone carrying this T cell receptor beta chain. Antigen unknown. The sample comes from a study of cytomegalovirus exposure and HLA in healthy donors. Study conclusions and caveats: Other equally common chains were less clonally expanded than HLA-associated TCR beta chains, a later analysis showed. Within an earlier analysis, most TCR beta V segments proved productive either about 90% or about 30% of the time. It was 150 to 200 TCR beta chains that were listed as cytomegalovirus-associated.

The CDR3 has 14 amino acids. CDR1 and CDR2 (germline): LGHNA, YSLEER. Trimming pared 5 bases from V and 1 base from J, leaving 9 bases between. This PCR relied on a set of 60 Vbeta primers and 13 Jbeta primers. Assay: immunoSEQ multiplex PCR; the TCRdb copy retains only in-frame clones and omits some. The sample records around 100,000 clones, around 85% being singletons. The chain has TRBV4-3 and TRBJ2-4; D unresolved. Material: PBMCs. This TCR derives from a young man in good health and CMV-seronegative. The CDR3 sequence: CASSDRVAKNIQYF. In DNA, the CDR3 is TGCGCCAGCAGCGACCGGGTTGCCAAAAACATTCAGTACTTC.